These 2 T cell receptor beta chains came from one sample sequenced in a study of blood T cell repertoires in COVID-19. Produced via immunoSEQ multiplex PCR; TCRdb's table is partial and in-frame only. The repertoire has 100,000 to 150,000 clones, 88% of them found once; the top ten carry less than 2.5%. The specimen sequenced was peripheral blood. The receptors stem from a man in his 70s with active COVID-19.

This clone was seen just once. The chain joins TRBV29-1 to TRBJ1-2; D gene unclear. The CDR3 has 12 residues. The germline CDR1 and CDR2 sequences are SQVTM and ANQGSEA. V was trimmed by 4 bases and J by 8 bases, leaving 14 bases between them. The CDR3: CSVVGWQLGYTF. The DNA for the CDR3 is TGCAGCGTTGTCGGGTGGCAGCTAGGCTACACCTTC.

The DNA for the CDR3 is TGTGCCAGCAGTTCCTGGGACAGGGGGCGTGAAAAACTGTTTTTT. This translates into CASSSWDRGREKLFF. V gene TRBV27 combines with J gene TRBJ1-4; TRBD1 matches 12 bases. The CDR3 is made up of 15 amino acids. J gave up 7 bases and V 4 bases, and 4 bases lay outside the gene matches. Germline lookup yields CDR1 MNHEY and CDR2 SMNVEV (reference sequence). The complete variable domain, with remaining parts taken from reference TRBV27 and TRBJ1-4, reads EAQVTQNPRYLITVTGKKLTVTCSQNMNHEYMSWYRQDPGLGLRQIYYSMNVEVTDKGDVPEGYKVSRKEKRNFPLILESPSPNQTSLYFCASSSWDRGREKLFFGSGTQLSVL.